This TCR beta chain was recorded in a study of neurological immune-mediated disorders. The CDR3 runs to 16 residues. CDR1 is SEHNR and CDR2 is FQNEAQ in the germline V gene (reference sequence). J was trimmed by 0 bases and V by 2 bases; bases with no gene match: 4. 5'RACE generated cDNA with 10-nucleotide random UMIs. A single run covered 15-18 subjects with over 170 million TCR-beta sequences. TCRdb fed the 5' RACE reads into MiXCR, producing one record per CDR3 protein. The table records approximately 90,000 distinct CDR3 sequences, 3.5% of them present only once. This clonotype was counted at least ten times.

The chain combines TRBV7-9 with TRBJ2-1, with 7 nucleotides matching TRBD2. The sequenced sample consisted of PBMCs. This sequence was found in a woman under 30 with multiple sclerosis. CDR3 sequence reads: CASSLLGDYSYNEQFF. The CDR3 coding sequence is TGTGCCAGCAGCTTATTGGGGGACTACTCCTACAATGAGCAGTTCTTC.